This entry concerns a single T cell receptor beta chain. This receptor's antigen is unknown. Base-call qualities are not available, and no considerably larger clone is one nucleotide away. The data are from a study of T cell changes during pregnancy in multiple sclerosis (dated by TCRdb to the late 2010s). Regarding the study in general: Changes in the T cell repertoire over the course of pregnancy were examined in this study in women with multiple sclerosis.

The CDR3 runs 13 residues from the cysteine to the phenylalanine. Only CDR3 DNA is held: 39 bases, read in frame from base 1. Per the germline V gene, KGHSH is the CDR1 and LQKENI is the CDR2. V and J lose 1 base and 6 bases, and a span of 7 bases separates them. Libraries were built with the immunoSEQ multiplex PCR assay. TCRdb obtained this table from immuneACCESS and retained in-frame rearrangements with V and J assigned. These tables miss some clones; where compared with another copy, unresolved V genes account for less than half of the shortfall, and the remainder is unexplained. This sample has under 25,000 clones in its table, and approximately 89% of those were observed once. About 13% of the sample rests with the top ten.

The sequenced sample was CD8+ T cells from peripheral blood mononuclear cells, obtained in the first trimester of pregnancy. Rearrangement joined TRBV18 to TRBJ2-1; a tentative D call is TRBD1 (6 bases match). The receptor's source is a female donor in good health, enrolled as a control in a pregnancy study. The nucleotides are TGTGCCAGCTCACCACGACAGGTCAATGAGCAGTTCTTC. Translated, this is CASSPRQVNEQFF. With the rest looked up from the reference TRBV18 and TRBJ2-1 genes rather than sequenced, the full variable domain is NAGVMQNPRHLVRRRGQEARLRCSPMKGHSHVYWYRQLPEEGLKFMVYLQKENIIDESGMPKERFSAEFPKEGPSILRIQQVVRGDSAAYFCASSPRQVNEQFFGPGTRLTVL.